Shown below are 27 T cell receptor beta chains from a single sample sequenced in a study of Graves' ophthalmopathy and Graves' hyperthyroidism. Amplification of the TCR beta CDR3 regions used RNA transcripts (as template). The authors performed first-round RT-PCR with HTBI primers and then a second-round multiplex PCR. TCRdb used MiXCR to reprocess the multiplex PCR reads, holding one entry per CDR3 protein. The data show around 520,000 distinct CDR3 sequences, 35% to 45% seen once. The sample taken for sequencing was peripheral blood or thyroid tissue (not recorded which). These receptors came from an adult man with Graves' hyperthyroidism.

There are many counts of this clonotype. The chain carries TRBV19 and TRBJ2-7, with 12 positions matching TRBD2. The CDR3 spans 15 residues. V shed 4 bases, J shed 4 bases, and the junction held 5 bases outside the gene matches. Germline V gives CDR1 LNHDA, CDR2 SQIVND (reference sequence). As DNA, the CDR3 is TGTGCCAGTAGTACCCCCGGGACTAGCGGGTACGAGCAGTACTTC. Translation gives CASSTPGTSGYEQYF. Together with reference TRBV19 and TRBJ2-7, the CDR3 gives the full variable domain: DGGITQSPKYLFRKEGQNVTLSCEQNLNHDAMYWYRQDPGQGLRLIYYSQIVNDFQKGDIAEGYSVSREKKESFPLTVTSAQKNPTAFYLCASSTPGTSGYEQYFGPGTRLTVT.

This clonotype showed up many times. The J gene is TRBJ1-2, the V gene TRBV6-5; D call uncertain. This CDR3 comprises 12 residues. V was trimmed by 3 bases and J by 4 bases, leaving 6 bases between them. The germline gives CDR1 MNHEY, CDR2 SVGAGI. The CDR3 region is CASSYNLYGYTF. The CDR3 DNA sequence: TGTGCCAGCAGTTATAACCTCTATGGCTACACCTTC.

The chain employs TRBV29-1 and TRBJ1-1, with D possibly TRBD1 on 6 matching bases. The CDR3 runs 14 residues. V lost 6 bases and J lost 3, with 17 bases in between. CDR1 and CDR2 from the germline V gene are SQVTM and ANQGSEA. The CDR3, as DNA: TGCAGCGTGACAACAGGGTCCGGCTACACTGAAGCTTTCTTT. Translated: CSVTTGSGYTEAFF.

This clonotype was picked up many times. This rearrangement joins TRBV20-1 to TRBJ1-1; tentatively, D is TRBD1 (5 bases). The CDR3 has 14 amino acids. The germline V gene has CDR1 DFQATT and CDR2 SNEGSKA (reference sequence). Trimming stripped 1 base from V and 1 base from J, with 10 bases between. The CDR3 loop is CSARAGHANTEAFF. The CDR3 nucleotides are TGCAGTGCTAGAGCCGGACACGCGAACACTGAAGCTTTCTTT.

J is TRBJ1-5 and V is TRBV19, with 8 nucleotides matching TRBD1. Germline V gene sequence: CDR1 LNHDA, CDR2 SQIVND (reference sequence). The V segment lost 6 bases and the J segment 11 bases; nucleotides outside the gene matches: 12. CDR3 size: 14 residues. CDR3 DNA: TGTGCCAGTAGCGGGACAGGACGTTATAGGGCCCAGCATTTT. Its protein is CASSGTGRYRAQHF. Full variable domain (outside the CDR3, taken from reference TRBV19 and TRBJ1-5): DGGITQSPKYLFRKEGQNVTLSCEQNLNHDAMYWYRQDPGQGLRLIYYSQIVNDFQKGDIAEGYSVSREKKESFPLTVTSAQKNPTAFYLCASSGTGRYRAQHFGDGTRLSIL.

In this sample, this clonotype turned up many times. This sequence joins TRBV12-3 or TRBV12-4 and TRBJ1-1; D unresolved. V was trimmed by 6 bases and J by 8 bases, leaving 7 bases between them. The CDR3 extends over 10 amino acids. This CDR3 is CASSLGEAFF. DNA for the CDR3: TGTGCCAGCAGCTTGGGAGAAGCTTTCTTT.

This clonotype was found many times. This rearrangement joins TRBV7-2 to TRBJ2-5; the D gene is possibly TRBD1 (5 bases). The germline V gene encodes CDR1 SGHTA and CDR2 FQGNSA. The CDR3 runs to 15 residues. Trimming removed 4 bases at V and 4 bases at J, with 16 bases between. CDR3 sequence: CASSSQGGTGETQYF. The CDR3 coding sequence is TGTGCCAGCAGCTCTCAGGGTGGAACGGGAGAGACCCAGTACTTC.

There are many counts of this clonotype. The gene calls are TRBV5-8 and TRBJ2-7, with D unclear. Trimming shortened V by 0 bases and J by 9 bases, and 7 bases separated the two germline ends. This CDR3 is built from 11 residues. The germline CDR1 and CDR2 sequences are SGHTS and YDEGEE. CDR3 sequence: CASSLGQGQYF. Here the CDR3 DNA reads TGTGCCAGCAGCTTGGGACAAGGGCAGTACTTC.

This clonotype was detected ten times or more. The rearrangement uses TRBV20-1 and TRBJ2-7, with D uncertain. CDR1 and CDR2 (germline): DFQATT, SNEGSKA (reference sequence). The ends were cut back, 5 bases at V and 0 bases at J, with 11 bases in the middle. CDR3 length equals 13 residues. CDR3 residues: CSAGKTYSYEQYF. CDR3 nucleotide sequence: TGCAGTGCTGGCAAGACCTACTCCTACGAGCAGTACTTC.

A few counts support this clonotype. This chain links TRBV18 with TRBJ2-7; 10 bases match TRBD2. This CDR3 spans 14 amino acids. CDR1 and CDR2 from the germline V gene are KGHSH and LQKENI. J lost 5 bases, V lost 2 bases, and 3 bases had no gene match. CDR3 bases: TGTGCCAGCTCACCAAGGCTAGCGGGAGACGAGCAGTACTTC. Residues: CASSPRLAGDEQYF.

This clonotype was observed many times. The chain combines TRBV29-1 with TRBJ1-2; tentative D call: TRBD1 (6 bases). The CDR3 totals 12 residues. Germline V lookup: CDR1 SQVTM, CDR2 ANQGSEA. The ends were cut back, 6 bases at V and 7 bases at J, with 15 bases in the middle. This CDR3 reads CSVKTGIGGYTF. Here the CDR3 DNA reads TGCAGCGTGAAAACAGGGATAGGTGGCTACACCTTC.

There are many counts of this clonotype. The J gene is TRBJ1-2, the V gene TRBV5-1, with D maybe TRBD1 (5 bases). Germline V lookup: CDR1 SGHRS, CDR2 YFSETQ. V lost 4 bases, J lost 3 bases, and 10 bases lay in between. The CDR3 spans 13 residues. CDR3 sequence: CASSRGPDYGYTF. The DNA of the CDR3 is TGCGCCAGCAGCAGGGGCCCCGACTATGGCTACACCTTC.

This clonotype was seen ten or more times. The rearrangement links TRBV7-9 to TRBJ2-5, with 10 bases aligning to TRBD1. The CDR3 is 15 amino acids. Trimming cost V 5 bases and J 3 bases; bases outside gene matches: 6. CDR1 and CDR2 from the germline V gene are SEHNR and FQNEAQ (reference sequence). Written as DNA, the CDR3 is TGTGCCAGCAGCGCCTACGGGACAGGGGAAGAGACCCAGTACTTC. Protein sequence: CASSAYGTGEETQYF.

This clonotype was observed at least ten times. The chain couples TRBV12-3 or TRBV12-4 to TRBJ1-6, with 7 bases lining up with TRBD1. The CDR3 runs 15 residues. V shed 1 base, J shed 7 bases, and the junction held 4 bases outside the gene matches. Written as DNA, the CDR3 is TGTGCCAGCAGTTTAGAGGCAGGGGGGAATTCACCCCTCCACTTT. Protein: CASSLEAGGNSPLHF.

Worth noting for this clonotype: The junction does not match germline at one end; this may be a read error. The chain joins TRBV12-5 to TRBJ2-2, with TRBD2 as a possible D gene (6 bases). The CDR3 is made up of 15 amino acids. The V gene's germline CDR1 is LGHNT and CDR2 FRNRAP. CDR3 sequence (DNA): TGTGCTAGTGCCCCACCGGGACTTCACGCCGGGGAGCTGTTTTTC. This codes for CASAPPGLHAGELFF.

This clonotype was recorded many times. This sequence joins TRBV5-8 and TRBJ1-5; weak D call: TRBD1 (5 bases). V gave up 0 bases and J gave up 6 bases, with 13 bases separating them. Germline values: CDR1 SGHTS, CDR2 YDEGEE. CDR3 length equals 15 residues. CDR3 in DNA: TGTGCCAGCAGCTTGGGACAGTTATCTGGTCAGCCCCAGCATTTT. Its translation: CASSLGQLSGQPQHF. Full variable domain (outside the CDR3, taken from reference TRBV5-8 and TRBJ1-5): EAGVTQSPTHLIKTRGQQATLRCSPISGHTSVYWYQQALGLGLQFLLWYDEGEERNRGNFPPRFSGRQFPNYSSELNVNALELEDSALYLCASSLGQLSGQPQHFGDGTRLSIL.

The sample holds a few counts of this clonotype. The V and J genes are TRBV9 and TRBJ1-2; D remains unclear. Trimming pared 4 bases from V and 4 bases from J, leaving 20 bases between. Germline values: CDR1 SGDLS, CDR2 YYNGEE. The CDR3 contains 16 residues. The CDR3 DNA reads TGTGCCAGCAGCCAGCCGAGTTCACGGATGAGCTATGGCTACACCTTC. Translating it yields CASSQPSSRMSYGYTF.

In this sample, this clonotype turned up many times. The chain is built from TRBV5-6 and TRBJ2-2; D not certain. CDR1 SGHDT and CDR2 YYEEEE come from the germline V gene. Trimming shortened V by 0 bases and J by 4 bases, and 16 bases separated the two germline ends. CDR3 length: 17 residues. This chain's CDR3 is CASSLGGRQVITGELFF. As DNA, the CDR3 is TGTGCCAGCAGCTTGGGGGGTCGGCAGGTGATCACCGGGGAGCTGTTTTTT.

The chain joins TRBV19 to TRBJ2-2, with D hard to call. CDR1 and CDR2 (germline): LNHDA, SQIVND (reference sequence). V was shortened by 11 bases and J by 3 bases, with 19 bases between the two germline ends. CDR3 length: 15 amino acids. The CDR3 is CAWSGVARDTGELFF. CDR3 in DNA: TGTGCCTGGAGTGGGGTTGCGAGAGACACCGGGGAGCTGTTTTTT.

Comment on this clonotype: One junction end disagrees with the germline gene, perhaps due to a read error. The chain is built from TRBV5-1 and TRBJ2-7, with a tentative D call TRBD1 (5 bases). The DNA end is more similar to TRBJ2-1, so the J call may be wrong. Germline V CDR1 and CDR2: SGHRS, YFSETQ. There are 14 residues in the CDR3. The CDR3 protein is CTSSLPGIVNEQFF. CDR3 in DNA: TGCACCAGCAGCTTGCCAGGGATAGTGAATGAGCAGTTCTTC.

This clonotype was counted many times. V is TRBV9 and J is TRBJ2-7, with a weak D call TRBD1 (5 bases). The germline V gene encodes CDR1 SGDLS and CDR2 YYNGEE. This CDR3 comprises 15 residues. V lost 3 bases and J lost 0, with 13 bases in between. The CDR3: CASSASDINSYEQYF. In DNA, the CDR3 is TGTGCCAGCAGCGCATCGGACATAAACTCCTACGAGCAGTACTTC.

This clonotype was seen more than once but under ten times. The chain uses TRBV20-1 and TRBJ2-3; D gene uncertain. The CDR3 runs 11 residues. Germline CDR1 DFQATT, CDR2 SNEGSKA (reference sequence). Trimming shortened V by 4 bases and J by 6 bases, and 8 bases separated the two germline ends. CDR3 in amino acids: CSANYADTQYF. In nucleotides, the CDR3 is TGCAGTGCTAACTACGCGGATACGCAGTATTTT.

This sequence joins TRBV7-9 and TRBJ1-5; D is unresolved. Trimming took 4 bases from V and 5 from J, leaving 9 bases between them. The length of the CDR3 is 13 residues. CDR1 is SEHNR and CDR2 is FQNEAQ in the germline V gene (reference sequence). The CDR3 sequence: CASSYAVDQPQHF. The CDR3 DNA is TGTGCCAGCAGCTACGCAGTTGATCAGCCCCAGCATTTT.

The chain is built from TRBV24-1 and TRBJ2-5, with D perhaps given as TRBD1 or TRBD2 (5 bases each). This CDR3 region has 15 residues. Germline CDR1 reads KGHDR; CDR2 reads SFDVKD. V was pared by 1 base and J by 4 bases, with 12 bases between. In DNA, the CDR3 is TGTGCCACCAGTGATTTAACGGGACGAGGAGAGACCCAGTACTTC. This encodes CATSDLTGRGETQYF.

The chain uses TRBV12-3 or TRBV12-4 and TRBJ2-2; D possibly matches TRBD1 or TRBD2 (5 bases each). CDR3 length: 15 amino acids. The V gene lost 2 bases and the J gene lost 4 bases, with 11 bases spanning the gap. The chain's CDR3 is CASSLHGATTGELFF. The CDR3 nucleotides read TGTGCCAGCAGTTTACACGGGGCTACCACCGGGGAGCTGTTTTTT.

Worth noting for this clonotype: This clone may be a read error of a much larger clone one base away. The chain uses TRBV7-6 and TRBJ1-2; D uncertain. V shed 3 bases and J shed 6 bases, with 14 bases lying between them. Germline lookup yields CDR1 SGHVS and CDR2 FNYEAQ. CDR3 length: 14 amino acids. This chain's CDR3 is CASSLGLLNHGYTF. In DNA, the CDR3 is TGTGCCAGCAGCTTGGGCCTCCTAAACCATGGCTACACCTTC.

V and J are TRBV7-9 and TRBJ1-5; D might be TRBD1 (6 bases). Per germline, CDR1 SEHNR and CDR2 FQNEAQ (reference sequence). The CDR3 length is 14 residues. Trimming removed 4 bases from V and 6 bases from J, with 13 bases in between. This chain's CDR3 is CASSSTGDTQPQHF. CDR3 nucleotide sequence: TGTGCCAGCAGCTCCACCGGGGACACTCAGCCCCAGCATTTT. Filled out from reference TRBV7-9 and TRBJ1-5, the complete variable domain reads DTGVSQNPRHKITKRGQNVTFRCDPISEHNRLYWYRQTLGQGPEFLTYFQNEAQLEKSRLLSDRFSAERPKGSFSTLEIQRTEQGDSAMYLCASSSTGDTQPQHFGDGTRLSIL.